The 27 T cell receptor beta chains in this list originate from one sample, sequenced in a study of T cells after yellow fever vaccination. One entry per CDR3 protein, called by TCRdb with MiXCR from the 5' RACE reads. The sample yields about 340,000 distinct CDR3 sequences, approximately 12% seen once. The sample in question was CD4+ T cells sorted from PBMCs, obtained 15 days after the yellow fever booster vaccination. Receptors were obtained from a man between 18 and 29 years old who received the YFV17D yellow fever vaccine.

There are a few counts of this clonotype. The CDR3 spells CSASTGFEQYV. The CDR3 nucleotides read TGCAGTGCCAGTACAGGGTTTGAGCAGTACGTC. This chain connects TRBV20-1 to TRBJ2-7, with a tentative D call TRBD1 (6 bases). CDR3 length: 11 residues. CDR1 is DFQATT and CDR2 is SNEGSKA in the germline V gene (reference sequence). V shed 6 bases and J shed 7 bases, with 13 bases lying between them.

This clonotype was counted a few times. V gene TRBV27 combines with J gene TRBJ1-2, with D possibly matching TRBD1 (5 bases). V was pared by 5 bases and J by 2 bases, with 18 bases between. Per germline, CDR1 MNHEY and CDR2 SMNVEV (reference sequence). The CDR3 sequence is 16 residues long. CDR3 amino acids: CASSPLGAASNYGYTF. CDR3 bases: TGTGCCAGCAGTCCTCTAGGGGCAGCATCCAACTATGGCTACACCTTC.

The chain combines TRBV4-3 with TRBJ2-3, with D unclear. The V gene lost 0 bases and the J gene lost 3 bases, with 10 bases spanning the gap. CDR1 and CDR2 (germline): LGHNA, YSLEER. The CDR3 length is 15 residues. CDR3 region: CASSQEAGRTDTQYF. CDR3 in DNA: TGCGCCAGCAGCCAAGAGGCAGGCCGGACAGATACGCAGTATTTT.

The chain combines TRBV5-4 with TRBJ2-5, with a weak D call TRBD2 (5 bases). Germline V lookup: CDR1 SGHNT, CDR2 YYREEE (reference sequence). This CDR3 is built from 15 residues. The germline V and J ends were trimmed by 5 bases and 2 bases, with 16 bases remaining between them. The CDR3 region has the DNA TGTGCCAGCAGTCCGGGATCCGCGCAACAAGAGACCCAGTACTTC. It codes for CASSPGSAQQETQYF.

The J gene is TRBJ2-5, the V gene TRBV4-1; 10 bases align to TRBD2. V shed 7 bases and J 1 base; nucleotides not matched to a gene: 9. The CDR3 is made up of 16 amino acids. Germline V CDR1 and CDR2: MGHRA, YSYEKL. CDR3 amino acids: CASTLLAGYPQETQYF. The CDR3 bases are TGCGCCAGCACCTTACTAGCGGGATACCCCCAAGAGACCCAGTACTTC.

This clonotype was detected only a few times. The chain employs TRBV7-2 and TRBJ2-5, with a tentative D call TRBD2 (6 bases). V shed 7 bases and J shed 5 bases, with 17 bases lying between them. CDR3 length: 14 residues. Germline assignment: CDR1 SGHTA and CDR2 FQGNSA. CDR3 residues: CASTPGGALETQYF. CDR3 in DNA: TGTGCCAGCACCCCCGGCGGGGCTTTGGAGACCCAGTACTTC.

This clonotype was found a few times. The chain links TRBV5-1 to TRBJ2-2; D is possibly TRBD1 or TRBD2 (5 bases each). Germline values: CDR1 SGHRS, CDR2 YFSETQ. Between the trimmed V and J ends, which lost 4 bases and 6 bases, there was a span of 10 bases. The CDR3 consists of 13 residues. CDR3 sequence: CASSDRDAGELFF. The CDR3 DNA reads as TGCGCCAGCAGCGACCGGGACGCCGGGGAGCTGTTTTTT.

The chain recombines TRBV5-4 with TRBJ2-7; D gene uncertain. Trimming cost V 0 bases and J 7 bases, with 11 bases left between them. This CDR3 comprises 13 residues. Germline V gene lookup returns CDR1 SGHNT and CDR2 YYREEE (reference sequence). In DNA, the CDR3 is TGTGCCAGCAGCTTGGATGGGGTTTGGGAGCAGTACGTC. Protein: CASSLDGVWEQYV.

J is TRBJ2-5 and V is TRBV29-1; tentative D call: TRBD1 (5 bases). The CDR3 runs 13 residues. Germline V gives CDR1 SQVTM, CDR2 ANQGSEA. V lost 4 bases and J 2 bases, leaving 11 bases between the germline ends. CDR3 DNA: TGCAGCGTTGTGGGGCGGCGGCAAGAGACCCAGTACTTC. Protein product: CSVVGRRQETQYF.

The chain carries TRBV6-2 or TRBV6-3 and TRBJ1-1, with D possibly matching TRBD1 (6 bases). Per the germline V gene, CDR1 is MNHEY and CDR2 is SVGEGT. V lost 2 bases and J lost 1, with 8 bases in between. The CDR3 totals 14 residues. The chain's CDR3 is CASSYGGPNTEAFF. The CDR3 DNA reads TGTGCCAGCAGTTACGGGGGGCCGAACACTGAAGCTTTCTTT.

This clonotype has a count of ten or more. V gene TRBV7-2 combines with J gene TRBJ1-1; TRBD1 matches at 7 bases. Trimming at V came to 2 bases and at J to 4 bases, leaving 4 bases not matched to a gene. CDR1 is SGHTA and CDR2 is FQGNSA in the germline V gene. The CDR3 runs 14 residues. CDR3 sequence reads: CASSLQGVGTEAFF. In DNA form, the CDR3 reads TGTGCCAGCAGCTTACAGGGGGTGGGCACTGAAGCTTTCTTT.

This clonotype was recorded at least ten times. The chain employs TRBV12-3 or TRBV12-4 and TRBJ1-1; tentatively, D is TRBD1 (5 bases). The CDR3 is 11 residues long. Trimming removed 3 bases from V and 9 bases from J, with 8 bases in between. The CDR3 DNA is TGTGCCAGCAGTTTGGGGACGCAAGCTTTCTTT. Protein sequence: CASSLGTQAFF.

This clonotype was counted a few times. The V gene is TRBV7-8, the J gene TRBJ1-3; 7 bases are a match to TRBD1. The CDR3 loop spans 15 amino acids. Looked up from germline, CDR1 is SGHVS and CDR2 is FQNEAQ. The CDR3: CASSRGGGEVNTIYF. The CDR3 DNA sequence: TGTGCGTCCTCCCGGGGAGGGGGCGAGGTGAACACCATATATTTT. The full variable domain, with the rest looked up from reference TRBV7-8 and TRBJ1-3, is GAGVSQSPRYKVAKRGQDVALRCDPISGHVSLFWYQQALGQGPEFLTYFQNEAQLDKSGLPSDRFFAERPEGSVSTLKIQRTQQEDSAVYLCASSRGGGEVNTIYFGEGSWLTVV.

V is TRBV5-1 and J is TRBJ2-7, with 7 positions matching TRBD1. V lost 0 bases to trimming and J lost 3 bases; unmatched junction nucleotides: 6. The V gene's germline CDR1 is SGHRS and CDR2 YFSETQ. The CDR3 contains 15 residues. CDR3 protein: CASSLEPGQLYEQYF. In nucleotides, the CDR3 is TGCGCCAGCAGCTTGGAACCGGGACAGCTCTACGAGCAGTACTTC.

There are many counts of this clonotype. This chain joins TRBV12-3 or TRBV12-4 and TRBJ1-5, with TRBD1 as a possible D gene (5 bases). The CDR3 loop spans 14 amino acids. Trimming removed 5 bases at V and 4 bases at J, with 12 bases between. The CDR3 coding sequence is TGTGCCAGCAGTCCCGGACGGGGGAATCAGCCCCAGCATTTT. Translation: CASSPGRGNQPQHF.

CDR3 DNA: TGCAGTGCTAGGGAGGATGGGAGCTCCTACGAGCAGTACGTC. Protein sequence: CSAREDGSSYEQYV. The V gene is TRBV20-1, the J gene TRBJ2-7, with D perhaps matching TRBD2 (5 bases). Trimming removed 3 bases at V and 0 bases at J, with 12 bases between. Germline assignment: CDR1 DFQATT and CDR2 SNEGSKA (reference sequence). CDR3 length: 14 amino acids.

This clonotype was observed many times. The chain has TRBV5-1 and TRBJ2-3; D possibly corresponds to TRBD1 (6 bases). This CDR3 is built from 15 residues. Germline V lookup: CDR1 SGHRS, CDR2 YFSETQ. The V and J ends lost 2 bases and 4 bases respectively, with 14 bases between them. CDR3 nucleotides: TGCGCCAGCAGCTTACAGGGAGCCGGGGCAGATACGCAGTATTTT. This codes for CASSLQGAGADTQYF.

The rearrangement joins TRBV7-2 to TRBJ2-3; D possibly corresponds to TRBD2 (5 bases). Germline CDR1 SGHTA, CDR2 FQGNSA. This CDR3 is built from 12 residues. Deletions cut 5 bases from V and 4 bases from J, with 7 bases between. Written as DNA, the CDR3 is TGTGCCAGCAGCGACTACGCAGATACGCAGTATTTT. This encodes CASSDYADTQYF.

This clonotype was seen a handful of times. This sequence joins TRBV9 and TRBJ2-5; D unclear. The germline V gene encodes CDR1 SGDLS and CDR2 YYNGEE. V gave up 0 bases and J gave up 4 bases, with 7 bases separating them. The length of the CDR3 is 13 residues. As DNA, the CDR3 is TGTGCCAGCAGCGTAGGTCGGGTAGAGACCCAGTACTTC. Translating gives CASSVGRVETQYF.

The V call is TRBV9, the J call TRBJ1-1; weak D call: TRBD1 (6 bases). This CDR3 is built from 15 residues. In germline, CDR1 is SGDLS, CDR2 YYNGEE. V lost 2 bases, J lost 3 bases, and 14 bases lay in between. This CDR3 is CASSVGGGHHTEAFF. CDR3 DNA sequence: TGTGCCAGCAGCGTGGGGGGGGGACACCACACTGAAGCTTTCTTT. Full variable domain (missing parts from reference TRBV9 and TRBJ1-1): DSGVTQTPKHLITATGQRVTLRCSPRSGDLSVYWYQQSLDQGLQFLIQYYNGEERAKGNILERFSAQQFPDLHSELNLSSLELGDSALYFCASSVGGGHHTEAFFGQGTRLTVV.

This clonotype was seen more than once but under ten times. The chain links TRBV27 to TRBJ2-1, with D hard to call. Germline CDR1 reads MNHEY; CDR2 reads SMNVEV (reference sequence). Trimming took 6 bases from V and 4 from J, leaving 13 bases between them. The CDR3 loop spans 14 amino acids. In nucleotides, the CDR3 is TGTGCCAGCAGGAGAGACGGCAATTACAATGAGCAGTTCTTC. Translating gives CASRRDGNYNEQFF.

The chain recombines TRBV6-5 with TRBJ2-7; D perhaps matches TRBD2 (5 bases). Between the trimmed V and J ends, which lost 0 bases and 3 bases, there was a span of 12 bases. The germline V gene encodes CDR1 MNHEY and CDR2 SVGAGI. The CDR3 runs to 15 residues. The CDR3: CASSYSKGGRYEQYV. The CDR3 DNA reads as TGTGCCAGCAGTTACTCGAAGGGCGGGCGCTACGAGCAGTACGTC.

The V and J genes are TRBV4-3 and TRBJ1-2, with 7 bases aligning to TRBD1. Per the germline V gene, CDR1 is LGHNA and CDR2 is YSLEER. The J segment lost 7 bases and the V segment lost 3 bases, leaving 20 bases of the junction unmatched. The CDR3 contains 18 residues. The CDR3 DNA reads TGCGCCAGCAGCCACCTAAAAGATGGCGGGGCTTCAGGGGGTGGCTACACCTTC. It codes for CASSHLKDGGASGGGYTF.

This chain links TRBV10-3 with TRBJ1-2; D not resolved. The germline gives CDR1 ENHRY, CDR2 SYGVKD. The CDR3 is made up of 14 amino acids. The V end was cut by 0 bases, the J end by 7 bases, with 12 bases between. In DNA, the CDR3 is TGTGCCATCAGTGAGTCGATGGGCCTAGGTGGCTACACCTTC. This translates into CAISESMGLGGYTF.

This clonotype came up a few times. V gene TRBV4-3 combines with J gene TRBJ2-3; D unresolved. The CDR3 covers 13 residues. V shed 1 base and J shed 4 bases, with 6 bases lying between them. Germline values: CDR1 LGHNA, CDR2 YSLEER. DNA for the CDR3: TGCGCCAGCAGCCAAGTCACCCCAGATACGCAGTATTTT. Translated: CASSQVTPDTQYF.

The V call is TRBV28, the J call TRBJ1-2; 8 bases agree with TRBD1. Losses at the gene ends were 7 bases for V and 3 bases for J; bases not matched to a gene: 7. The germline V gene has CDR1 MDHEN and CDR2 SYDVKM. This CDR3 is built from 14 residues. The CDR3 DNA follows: TGTGCCAGCACCTCAGGGGGCTTGGACTATGGCTACACCTTC. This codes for CASTSGGLDYGYTF.

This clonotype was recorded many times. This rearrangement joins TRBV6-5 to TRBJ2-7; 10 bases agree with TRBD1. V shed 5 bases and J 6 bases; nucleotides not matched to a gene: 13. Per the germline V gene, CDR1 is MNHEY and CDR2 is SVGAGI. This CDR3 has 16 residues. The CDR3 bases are TGTGCCAGCAGTGACCTCCCGGGGACAGGGGACCCCGAGCAGTACTTC. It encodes CASSDLPGTGDPEQYF.